Presented here are 15 T cell receptor beta chains from one specimen sequenced in a study of cytomegalovirus exposure and HLA in healthy donors. In the PCR, 60 Vbeta and 13 Jbeta primers were used. Here immunoSEQ multiplex PCR was the method, and the copy in TCRdb shows in-frame clones only, minus some. Counted here are fewer than 100,000 clones, more than 75% occurring once; the ten biggest clones make up over 3%. Material: PBMCs. Every receptor here comes from a woman aged 40-49 years in good health and CMV-seronegative.

The V gene is TRBV7-8, the J gene TRBJ2-5, with D tentatively TRBD2 (6 bases). Matching the DNA end better, TRBJ2-7 makes the J call doubtful. Germline CDR1 reads SGHVS; CDR2 reads FQNEAQ. This CDR3 is 16 amino acids long. The CDR3 DNA follows: TGTGCCAGCAGCTTACTTAACGGGAGAGCGTCCCACGAGCAGTACTTC. Translating gives CASSLLNGRASHEQYF.

This chain connects TRBV28 to TRBJ1-6, with D uncertain. The germline V and J ends were trimmed by 6 bases and 14 bases, with 17 bases remaining between them. The CDR3 runs 13 residues. CDR1 and CDR2 (germline): MDHEN, SYDVKM. The CDR3 region is CASSGGPYAALHF. The CDR3 nucleotides read TGTGCCAGCAGCGGCGGGCCCTATGCGGCCCTCCACTTT.

The chain is built from TRBV7-7 and TRBJ2-5; perhaps TRBD1 as D (5 bases). Trimming removed 5 bases from V and 4 bases from J, with 14 bases in between. Germline V CDR1 and CDR2: SSHAT, FNYEAQ (reference sequence). The CDR3 covers 14 residues. CDR3 nucleotide sequence: TGTGCCAGCAGCCCAGCAGGGCGTCGAGAGACCCAGTACTTC. Amino acids: CASSPAGRRETQYF.

This clone has only one observation. The chain links TRBV19 to TRBJ2-4, with 7 bases fitting TRBD1. The CDR3 spans 13 residues. The germline V gene encodes CDR1 LNHDA and CDR2 SQIVND (reference sequence). V lost 5 bases and J lost 6; bases outside the gene matches: 4. CDR3 protein: CASSEGQLNIQYF. CDR3 in DNA: TGTGCCAGTAGTGAGGGACAGTTAAACATTCAGTACTTC.

V gene TRBV2 combines with J gene TRBJ2-7; D may be TRBD1 (5 bases). CDR3 size: 14 residues. Germline CDR1 is SNHLY and CDR2 is FYNNEI. V lost 6 bases to trimming and J lost 1 base, with 13 bases between them. CDR3 in DNA: TGTGCCAGCAGGATTAGGGGTGGATCCTACGAGCAGTACTTC. Translating it yields CASRIRGGSYEQYF.

This rearrangement joins TRBV7-9 to TRBJ1-1; D is uncertain. The V end lost 4 bases, the J end lost 3 bases, and 9 bases lay between the germline ends. The CDR3 covers 13 residues. Germline V CDR1 and CDR2: SEHNR, FQNEAQ (reference sequence). The CDR3 is CASSSDLDTEAFF. In DNA, the CDR3 is TGTGCCAGCAGCTCAGATCTTGACACTGAAGCTTTCTTT.

This sequence joins TRBV6-1 and TRBJ2-5, with TRBD2 matching over 7 bases. Trimming removed 5 bases from V and 2 bases from J; junction bases left unmatched: 5. This CDR3 is built from 14 residues. The germline V gene has CDR1 MNHNS and CDR2 SASEGT. In DNA, the CDR3 is TGTGCCAGCAGTCTTACTAGCGCGCAAGAGACCCAGTACTTC. Its protein is CASSLTSAQETQYF.

This sequence joins TRBV12-5 and TRBJ1-4; TRBD1 might be the D (5 bases). The CDR3 sequence is 14 residues long. Germline V gives CDR1 LGHNT, CDR2 FRNRAP. Between the trimmed V and J ends, which lost 1 base and 8 bases, there was a span of 11 bases. The DNA of the CDR3 is TGTGCTAGTGGTTTGGGACAGTCAAAGGAAAAACTGTTTTTT. It encodes CASGLGQSKEKLFF.

The V and J genes are TRBV7-8 and TRBJ1-6; D is unclear. Per germline, CDR1 SGHVS and CDR2 FQNEAQ. Trimming shortened V by 6 bases and J by 10 bases, and 13 bases separated the two germline ends. The CDR3 sequence is 13 residues long. The CDR3 DNA follows: TGTGCCAGCAGATACAATACGAGGTCACCCCTCCACTTT. This gives the protein CASRYNTRSPLHF.

The chain uses TRBV19 and TRBJ1-1, with 7 nucleotides matching TRBD1. The V gene's germline CDR1 is LNHDA and CDR2 SQIVND (reference sequence). CDR3 length: 14 amino acids. V was pared by 7 bases and J by 6 bases, with 11 bases of the junction left unmatched. The CDR3 sequence is CASTPRQGGSEAFF. The CDR3 DNA sequence: TGTGCCAGTACCCCGAGACAGGGAGGATCTGAAGCTTTCTTT.

The rearrangement links TRBV7-8 to TRBJ1-3; D is undetermined. Germline V gives CDR1 SGHVS, CDR2 FQNEAQ. Deletions cut 1 base from V and 2 bases from J, with 9 bases between. CDR3 length: 15 residues. CDR3 DNA sequence: TGTGCCAGCAGCTTAGGACATACCACTGGAAACACCATATATTTT. This sequence encodes CASSLGHTTGNTIYF.

About this clone: An end of the junction differs from the germline gene, which may be a read error. V usage is TRBV30 and J usage is TRBJ1-6; 8 nucleotides line up with TRBD1. The germline V gene has CDR1 GTSNPN and CDR2 SVGIG (reference sequence). This CDR3 contains 18 residues. CDR3 in DNA: TGTGCCCGGAGTGTACAGCGTCAGGGGGCAGTCGAAGATTCACCCCTCCACTTT. It yields the protein CARSVQRQGAVEDSPLHF.

V gene TRBV28 combines with J gene TRBJ1-1; 7 positions agree with TRBD1. This CDR3 is built from 14 residues. Germline CDR1 and CDR2: MDHEN and SYDVKM. With V trimmed by 6 bases and J by 1 base, 5 bases remained unmatched. This chain's CDR3 is CASSSGQQNTEAFF. CDR3 nucleotides: TGTGCCAGCAGCTCGGGACAGCAGAACACTGAAGCTTTCTTT.

This chain uses TRBV7-9 with TRBJ1-5, with 7 bases aligning to TRBD1. Germline V lookup: CDR1 SEHNR, CDR2 FQNEAQ (reference sequence). This CDR3 has 15 amino acids. V shed 3 bases, J shed 6 bases, and the junction held 8 bases outside the gene matches. Here the CDR3 DNA reads TGTGCCAGCAGCTTCGGGGCGACAGGGAGTCAGCCCCAGCATTTT. Translation gives CASSFGATGSQPQHF.

This clone has just one count. The chain links TRBV7-3 to TRBJ2-7, with 7 bases matching TRBD2. The CDR3 has 12 residues. V shed 3 bases and J 7 bases; nucleotides not matched to a gene: 3. Looked up from germline, CDR1 is SGHTA and CDR2 is FQGTGA. CDR3 bases: TGTGCCAGCAGCTTTGGGGGAGGGGAGCAGTACTTC. Translated, it gives CASSFGGGEQYF.